One sample yielded the 14 T cell receptor beta chains listed below, sequenced in a study of blood T cell repertoires in COVID-19. Generated by immunoSEQ multiplex PCR, the TCRdb table keeps only in-frame clones and is missing some. This table has hundreds of thousands of clones, about 90% appearing once. The sample comprised peripheral blood. These receptors originate from a woman aged 18-30 years who had recovered from COVID-19.

This clone was recorded only once. V usage is TRBV6-5 and J usage is TRBJ1-5, with TRBD1 identical over 7 bases. This CDR3 contains 14 residues. Germline lookup yields CDR1 MNHEY and CDR2 SVGAGI. V dropped 2 bases and J dropped 2; count of bases not matched to a gene: 0. DNA of the CDR3: TGTGCCAGCAGTTACAGGGGGCGCAATCAGCCCCAGCATTTT. Its protein is CASSYRGRNQPQHF.

This clone appeared a single time. The chain uses TRBV24-1 and TRBJ2-1; 10 nucleotides match TRBD2. Losses at the gene ends were 2 bases for V and 8 bases for J; bases not matched to a gene: 5. Germline CDR1 reads KGHDR; CDR2 reads SFDVKD. The CDR3 length is 15 residues. The CDR3 loop is CATSDSGLATDEQFF. CDR3 nucleotide sequence: TGTGCCACCAGTGATTCGGGACTAGCGACCGATGAGCAGTTCTTC.

The gene calls are TRBV6-2 or TRBV6-3 and TRBJ2-5; possibly TRBD2 for D (6 bases). Trimming left V 5 bases short and J 3 bases short, with 13 bases between. The length of the CDR3 is 14 residues. The germline V gene encodes CDR1 MNHEY and CDR2 SVGEGT. The CDR3 coding sequence is TGTGCCAGCAGTCCAGCGGGTCGAAAAGAGACCCAGTACTTC. Translation gives CASSPAGRKETQYF.

The CDR3 sequence: CASSLASGISTDTQYF. CDR3 bases: TGTGCCAGCTCACTCGCGAGCGGGATAAGCACAGATACGCAGTATTTT. The chain links TRBV18 to TRBJ2-3, with 7 bases fitting TRBD2. Germline trimming cut 4 bases from V and 0 bases from J; bases unmatched to any gene: 7. The germline CDR1 and CDR2 sequences are KGHSH and LQKENI. The length of the CDR3 is 16 residues.

The genes are TRBV27 and TRBJ1-3; D is ambiguous. Per the germline V gene, CDR1 is MNHEY and CDR2 is SMNVEV (reference sequence). This CDR3 is built from 15 residues. With 1 base removed from V and 0 bases from J, the gap between germline ends came to 7 bases. The CDR3 loop reads CASSLYRSSGNTIYF. In DNA form, the CDR3 reads TGTGCCAGCAGTTTATACCGGTCCTCTGGAAACACCATATATTTT.

As DNA, the CDR3 is TGTGCCAGCACCTCCCACAGGGGTATGGGCTACACCTTC. This encodes CASTSHRGMGYTF. The chain combines TRBV12-3 or TRBV12-4 with TRBJ1-2, with TRBD1 identical over 7 bases. The CDR3 sequence is 13 residues long. The trim removed 7 bases at V and 8 bases at J, leaving 10 bases unmatched.

This clone was seen repeatedly, ten times or more. The V gene is TRBV12-3 or TRBV12-4, the J gene TRBJ1-2, with unresolved D. V lost 2 bases, J lost 2 bases, and 6 bases lay in between. This CDR3 is built from 13 residues. Here the CDR3 DNA reads TGTGCCAGCAGTTTAAGCGGGAACTATGGCTACACCTTC. Protein sequence: CASSLSGNYGYTF.

V usage is TRBV29-1 and J usage is TRBJ1-2, with TRBD1 matching 11 bases. The CDR3 totals 11 residues. Germline CDR1 reads SQVTM; CDR2 reads ANQGSEA. Trimming cost V 7 bases and J 8 bases; bases outside gene matches: 3. CDR3 region: CSAGTGGGYTF. The CDR3 nucleotides are TGCAGCGCCGGGACAGGGGGAGGCTACACCTTC.

This chain connects TRBV11-3 to TRBJ2-5; TRBD1 matches 10 bases. This CDR3 is 17 amino acids long. Looked up from germline, CDR1 is SGHNT and CDR2 is YENEEA. The V gene end was trimmed by 5 bases and the J gene end by 2 bases; junction bases not matched to a gene: 11. The CDR3 here is CASSTRDRGEGQETQYF. The DNA of the CDR3 is TGTGCCAGCAGCACGCGGGACAGGGGAGAGGGTCAAGAGACCCAGTACTTC. Combining the CDR3 with reference TRBV11-3 and TRBJ2-5 gives the whole variable domain EAGVVQSPRYKIIEKKQPVAFWCNPISGHNTLYWYLQNLGQGPELLIRYENEEAVDDSQLPKDRFSAERLKGVDSTLKIQPAELGDSAVYLCASSTRDRGEGQETQYFGPGTRLLVL.

This clone occurred once. The rearrangement links TRBV19 to TRBJ1-1, with D maybe TRBD1 (5 bases). The CDR3 sequence is 14 residues long. Germline assignment: CDR1 LNHDA and CDR2 SQIVND (reference sequence). Between the trimmed V and J ends, which lost 7 bases and 4 bases, there was a span of 16 bases. Here the CDR3 reads CASNWGRVGTEAFF. The CDR3 DNA reads TGTGCCAGTAATTGGGGCAGGGTGGGCACTGAAGCTTTCTTT.

V is TRBV7-9 and J is TRBJ2-3; D perhaps matches TRBD2 (6 bases). Deletions cut 2 bases from V and 1 base from J, with 10 bases between. CDR1 and CDR2 from the germline V gene are SEHNR and FQNEAQ (reference sequence). This CDR3 has 15 residues. Here the CDR3 reads CASSLTSSRTDTQYF. As DNA, the CDR3 is TGTGCCAGCAGCTTAACTAGCAGCCGCACAGATACGCAGTATTTT.

This chain's CDR3 is CASSHRDSYGYTF. The CDR3, as DNA: TGCGCCAGCAGCCACCGGGACAGCTATGGCTACACCTTC. The chain joins TRBV4-3 to TRBJ1-2; 7 bases are a match to TRBD1. J gave up 4 bases and V 3 bases, and 2 bases lay outside the gene matches. CDR3 length: 13 amino acids. From germline, CDR1 is LGHNA and CDR2 YSLEER.

CDR3 bases: TGTGCCAGCAGCTTGGAGGCTAGCAACCAAGAGACCCAGTACTTC. Encoded protein: CASSLEASNQETQYF. The J gene is TRBJ2-5, the V gene TRBV5-4, with a possible D match to TRBD2 (5 bases). Trimming took off 0 bases at V and 0 bases at J, with 9 bases between the two ends. The CDR3 is made up of 15 amino acids. Germline CDR1 and CDR2: SGHNT and YYREEE (reference sequence). Full variable domain (missing parts from reference TRBV5-4 and TRBJ2-5): ETGVTQSPTHLIKTRGQQVTLRCSSQSGHNTVSWYQQALGQGPQFIFQYYREEENGRGNFPPRFSGLQFPNYSSELNVNALELDDSALYLCASSLEASNQETQYFGPGTRLLVL.

Note on this clone: Additional DNA sequences in this sample encode the identical CDR3. V usage is TRBV29-1 and J usage is TRBJ2-5; TRBD1 aligns across 8 bases. Germline lookup yields CDR1 SQVTM and CDR2 ANQGSEA. This CDR3 contains 12 residues. The J segment lost 5 bases and the V segment lost 6 bases, leaving 5 bases of the junction unmatched. The CDR3 coding sequence is TGCAGCGTAGTACAGGGGGGCGAGACCCAGTACTTC. This translates into CSVVQGGETQYF.